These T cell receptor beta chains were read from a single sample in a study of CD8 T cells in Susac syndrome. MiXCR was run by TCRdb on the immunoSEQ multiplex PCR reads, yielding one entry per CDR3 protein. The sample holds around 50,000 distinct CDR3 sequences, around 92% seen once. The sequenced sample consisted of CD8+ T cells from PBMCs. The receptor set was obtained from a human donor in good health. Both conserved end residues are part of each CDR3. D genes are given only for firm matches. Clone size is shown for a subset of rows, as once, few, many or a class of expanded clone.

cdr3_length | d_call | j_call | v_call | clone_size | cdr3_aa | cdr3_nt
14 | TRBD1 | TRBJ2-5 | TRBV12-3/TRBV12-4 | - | CASSFLDRDETQYF | TGTGCCAGCAGTTTCCTAGACAGGGACGAGACCCAGTACTTC
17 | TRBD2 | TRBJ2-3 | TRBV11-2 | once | CASSPPISGRSTDTQYF | TGTGCCAGCAGCCCTCCTATTAGCGGGAGATCCACAGATACGCAGTATTTT
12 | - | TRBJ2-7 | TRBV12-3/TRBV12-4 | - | CASSSTVYEQYF | TGTGCCAGCAGTTCGACTGTCTACGAGCAGTACTTC
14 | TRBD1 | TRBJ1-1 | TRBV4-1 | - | CASRPRGLYTEAFF | TGCGCCAGCAGACCCAGGGGGCTCTACACTGAAGCTTTCTTT
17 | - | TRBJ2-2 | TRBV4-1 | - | CASSQGALRQNTGELFF | TGCGCCAGCAGCCAAGGGGCTCTGCGACAGAACACCGGGGAGCTGTTTTTT
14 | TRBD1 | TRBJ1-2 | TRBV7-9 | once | CASSFGRGDYGYTF | TGTGCCAGCAGCTTTGGCAGGGGGGACTATGGCTACACCTTC
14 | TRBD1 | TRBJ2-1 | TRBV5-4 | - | CASRTEGAKNEQFF | TGTGCCAGCAGGACCGAGGGGGCTAAAAATGAGCAGTTCTTC
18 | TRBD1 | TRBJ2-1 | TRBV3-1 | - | CASSQDFADRETYNEQFF | TGTGCCAGCAGCCAAGATTTCGCCGACAGGGAAACCTACAATGAGCAGTTCTTC
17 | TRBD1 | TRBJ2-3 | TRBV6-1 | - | CASSLYATGGGTDTQYF | TGTGCCAGCAGTCTTTACGCCACAGGGGGCGGGACAGATACGCAGTATTTT
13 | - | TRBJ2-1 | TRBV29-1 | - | CSVDQTDYNEQFF | TGCAGCGTTGACCAGACAGATTACAATGAGCAGTTCTTC
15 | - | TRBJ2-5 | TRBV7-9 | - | CASSLHGRIQETQYF | TGTGCCAGCAGCTTACATGGAAGGATCCAAGAGACCCAGTACTTC
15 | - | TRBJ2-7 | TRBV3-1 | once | CASSQGSQGIYEQYF | TGTGCCAGCAGCCAAGGGTCGCAGGGAATCTACGAGCAGTACTTC
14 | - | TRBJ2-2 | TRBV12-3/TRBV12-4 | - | CASSPGWASGELFF | TGTGCCAGCAGCCCAGGTTGGGCCTCCGGGGAGCTGTTTTTT
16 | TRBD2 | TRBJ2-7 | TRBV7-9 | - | CASSFPRSSGIYEQYF | TGTGCCAGCAGCTTCCCTCGGTCTAGCGGGATTTACGAGCAGTACTTC
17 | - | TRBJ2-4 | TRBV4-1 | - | CASSPTPVLGAKNIQYF | TGCGCCAGCAGCCCCACCCCAGTGCTTGGGGCCAAAAACATTCAGTACTTC
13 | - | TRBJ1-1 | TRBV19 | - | CASWGDSKTEAFF | TGTGCCTCGTGGGGAGACAGTAAAACTGAAGCTTTCTTT
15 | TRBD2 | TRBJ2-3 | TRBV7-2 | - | CASSLNAGDADTQYF | TGTGCCAGCAGCTTAAACGCGGGAGACGCAGATACGCAGTATTTT
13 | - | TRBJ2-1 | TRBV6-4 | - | CASSDYGVGEQFF | TGTGCCAGCAGTGACTACGGAGTAGGTGAGCAGTTCTTC
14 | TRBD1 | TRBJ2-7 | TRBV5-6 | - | CASSRETGIYEQYF | TGTGCCAGCAGCAGAGAGACAGGGATCTACGAGCAGTACTTC
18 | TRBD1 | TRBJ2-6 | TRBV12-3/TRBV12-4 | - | CASSPPGQGVSGANVLTF | TGTGCCAGCAGCCCGCCGGGACAGGGAGTTTCTGGGGCCAACGTCCTGACTTTC
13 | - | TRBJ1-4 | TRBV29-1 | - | CSVVDATNEKLFF | TGCAGCGTTGTGGATGCAACTAATGAAAAACTGTTTTTT
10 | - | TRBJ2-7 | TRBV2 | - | CASSETEQYF | TGTGCCAGCAGTGAGACGGAGCAGTACTTC
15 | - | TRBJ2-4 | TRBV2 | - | CASRPLGQSKNIQYF | TGTGCCAGCAGGCCCCTAGGACAGTCCAAAAACATTCAGTACTTC
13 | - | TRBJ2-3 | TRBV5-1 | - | CASSLVGGDTQYF | TGCGCCAGCAGCTTGGTAGGGGGAGATACGCAGTATTTT
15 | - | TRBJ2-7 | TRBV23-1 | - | CASSLRPRPLYEQYF | TGCGCCAGCAGTCTAAGGCCCCGACCGCTATACGAGCAGTACTTC
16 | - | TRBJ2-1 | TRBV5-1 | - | CASSLVGPDSYNEQFF | TGCGCCAGCAGCTTGGTAGGCCCAGACTCCTACAATGAGCAGTTCTTC
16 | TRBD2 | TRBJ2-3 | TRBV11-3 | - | CASSLGLAGNADTQYF | TGTGCCAGCAGCTTAGGACTAGCGGGAAACGCAGATACGCAGTATTTT
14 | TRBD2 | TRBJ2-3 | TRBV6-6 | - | CATWGTSGTDTQYF | TGTGCCACATGGGGGACTAGCGGGACAGATACGCAGTATTTT
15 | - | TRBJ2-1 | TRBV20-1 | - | CSARDQGSSYNEQFF | TGCAGTGCTAGAGATCAGGGTAGCTCCTACAATGAGCAGTTCTTC
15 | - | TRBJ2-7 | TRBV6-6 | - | CASSYLSIRPDEQYF | TGTGCCAGCAGTTACTTGTCCATAAGGCCGGACGAGCAGTACTTC
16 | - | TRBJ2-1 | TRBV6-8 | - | CASSPAGTSLYNEQFF | TGTGCCAGCAGTCCTGCCGGGACAAGCCTATACAATGAGCAGTTCTTC
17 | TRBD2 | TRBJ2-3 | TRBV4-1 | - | CASSQTPASGSTDTQYF | TGCGCCAGCAGCCAAACCCCCGCTAGCGGGAGCACAGATACGCAGTATTTT
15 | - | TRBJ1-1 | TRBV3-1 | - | CASSQPTAMNTEAFF | TGTGCCAGCAGCCAGCCGACAGCGATGAACACTGAAGCTTTCTTT
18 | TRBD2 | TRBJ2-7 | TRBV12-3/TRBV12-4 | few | CASSLSRTSGGSRMEQYF | TGTGCCAGCAGTCTATCTAGGACTAGCGGAGGGTCTAGGATGGAGCAGTACTTC
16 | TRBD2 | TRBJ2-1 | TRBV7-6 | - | CASSGRLAGAYNEQFF | TGTGCCAGCAGCGGACGACTAGCGGGAGCCTACAATGAGCAGTTCTTC
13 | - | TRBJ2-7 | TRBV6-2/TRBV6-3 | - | CASSFYDAYEQYF | TGTGCCAGCAGTTTTTACGATGCCTACGAGCAGTACTTC
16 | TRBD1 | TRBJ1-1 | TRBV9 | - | CASSVAIEAGGTEAFF | TGTGCCAGCAGCGTAGCTATTGAGGCAGGGGGCACTGAAGCTTTCTTT
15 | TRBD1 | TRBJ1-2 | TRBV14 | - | CASRATGETNYGYTF | TGTGCCAGCAGGGCGACAGGGGAAACGAACTATGGCTACACCTTC
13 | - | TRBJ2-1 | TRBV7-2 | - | CASSFGIYNEQFF | TGTGCCAGCAGCTTCGGGATTTACAATGAGCAGTTCTTC
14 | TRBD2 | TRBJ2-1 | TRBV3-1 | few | CASSPGTSEGEQFF | TGTGCCAGCAGCCCGGGGACTAGCGAGGGTGAGCAGTTCTTC